This T cell receptor beta chain was sequenced for a study of T cells after yellow fever vaccination. Findings and limits, study-wide: The CD4 compartment and the CD8 compartment contained a small share of clonotypes in common.

Making TCR cDNA involved 5'RACE template switching, which added UMIs and a universal primer site. MiXCR was run by TCRdb on the 5' RACE reads, yielding one entry per CDR3 protein. The top ten hold about a sixth of the sample, which has about 430,000 distinct CDR3 sequences, 18% seen once. Only one count was recorded for this clonotype. Antigen specificity is unknown. This clonotype originated in a man younger than 30 who received the YFV17D yellow fever vaccine. Sequences were derived from PBMCs, sampled before the yellow fever booster vaccination.

The DNA of the CDR3 is TGTGCCAGCAGAGGGGGCAGGGAGAGCTCTGGAAACACCATATATTTT. Encoded protein: CASRGGRESSGNTIYF. The rearrangement joins TRBV11-2 to TRBJ1-3; the match to TRBD1 covers 7 bases. CDR3 length: 16 amino acids. Germline assignment: CDR1 SGHAT and CDR2 FQNNGV. V trimming: 6 bases; J trimming: 0 bases; junction bases outside the gene matches: 8. Full variable domain (remainder filled in from reference TRBV11-2 and TRBJ1-3): EAGVAQSPRYKIIEKRQSVAFWCNPISGHATLYWYQQILGQGPKLLIQFQNNGVVDDSQLPKDRFSAERLKGVDSTLKIQPAKLEDSAVYLCASRGGRESSGNTIYFGEGSWLTVV.